Presented here are 5 T cell receptor beta chains from one specimen sequenced in a study of blood T cell repertoires in COVID-19. The method was immunoSEQ multiplex PCR; TCRdb's version includes in-frame clones alone and lacks a portion of them. Found here are some 140,000 clones, around 80% of them singletons; the top ten hold around 3.3%. The sample comprised peripheral blood. The receptors here all came from a man aged 55 to 70 with acute or convalescent COVID-19.

The chain links TRBV5-1 to TRBJ1-1, with 9 bases aligning to TRBD1. J gave up 0 bases and V 0 bases, and 6 bases lay outside the gene matches. The CDR3 extends over 17 amino acids. CDR1 and CDR2 from the germline V gene are SGHRS and YFSETQ. The DNA for the CDR3 is TGCGCCAGCAGCTTGGGTATAGGGACAGGGTTGAACACTGAAGCTTTCTTT. It is translated as CASSLGIGTGLNTEAFF.

The chain couples TRBV7-9 to TRBJ1-2, with TRBD1 as a possible D gene (6 bases). This CDR3 has 14 residues. V lost 3 bases and J lost 3, with 11 bases in between. Germline CDR1 is SEHNR and CDR2 is FQNEAQ (reference sequence). The DNA for the CDR3 is TGTGCCAGCAGCTTCAGACAGGCCCACTATGGCTACACCTTC. Its translation: CASSFRQAHYGYTF. Complete variable domain (other parts from reference TRBV7-9 and TRBJ1-2): DTGVSQNPRHKITKRGQNVTFRCDPISEHNRLYWYRQTLGQGPEFLTYFQNEAQLEKSRLLSDRFSAERPKGSFSTLEIQRTEQGDSAMYLCASSFRQAHYGYTFGSGTRLTVV.

CDR3 nucleotides: TGTGCCAGCAGACAGTTCGTGAACACTGAAGCTTTCTTT. This gives the protein CASRQFVNTEAFF. The chain carries TRBV6-5 and TRBJ1-1; D remains ambiguous. Looked up from germline, CDR1 is MNHEY and CDR2 is SVGAGI. V lost 6 bases to trimming and J lost 0 bases, with 8 bases between them. CDR3 length: 13 residues.

The V call is TRBV6-5, the J call TRBJ2-6; D is undetermined. V was cut by 7 bases and J by 0 bases, with 7 bases left in between. CDR1 is MNHEY and CDR2 is SVGAGI in the germline V gene. The CDR3 spans 14 residues. The CDR3 DNA reads as TGTGCCAGCAATCTCGGCTCTGGGGCCAACGTCCTGACTTTC. It encodes CASNLGSGANVLTF.

The chain couples TRBV28 to TRBJ1-5; D uncertain. V was clipped by 5 bases and J by 8 bases, with 10 bases between them. This CDR3 spans 12 amino acids. Germline V gene sequence: CDR1 MDHEN, CDR2 SYDVKM. The CDR3, as DNA: TGTGCCAGCAGTCAGTCGGGGAAGCCCCAGCATTTT. As protein: CASSQSGKPQHF.